Listed here is a single T cell receptor beta chain. Its target is unknown. The CDR3 totals 14 residues. Germline V CDR1 and CDR2: MDHEN, SYDVKM. Trimming took off 6 bases at V and 3 bases at J, with 14 bases between the two ends. Use of 60 Vbeta and 13 Jbeta primers characterized the PCR. Using immunoSEQ multiplex PCR, the repertoire was profiled, and TCRdb retains in-frame clones only, with some absent. The sample includes about 130,000 clones, more than 65% of them seen just once. The data originate from a study of cytomegalovirus exposure and HLA in healthy donors. Study-level findings and limits: In a later analysis, productive TCRs from donors in an Asian-associated ancestry cluster reportedly carried fewer N-insertions than the cohort mean.

The chain joins TRBV28 to TRBJ1-1, with D unresolved. Source material: PBMCs. The origin of this receptor is a woman aged 40 to 49 in good health and CMV-seropositive. CDR3 loop: CASSPPQAHTEAFF. In DNA form, the CDR3 reads TGTGCCAGCAGCCCCCCCCAGGCGCACACTGAAGCTTTCTTT.